One sample yielded the 19 T cell receptor beta chains listed below, sequenced in a study of Graves' ophthalmopathy and Graves' hyperthyroidism. CDR3 regions of TCR beta were amplified from RNA transcripts. First-round RT-PCR relied on HTBI primers, and a second-round multiplex PCR came next. In TCRdb, the multiplex PCR reads were re-called with MiXCR into one record per CDR3 protein. Seen here are around 670,000 distinct CDR3 sequences, roughly 41% observed once, and the top ten hold 44%. The sequenced sample was peripheral blood. The receptor source for this set is an adult man with Graves' ophthalmopathy.

This chain links TRBV24-1 with TRBJ2-2; D is unclear. V was clipped by 3 bases and J by 7 bases, with 17 bases between them. The CDR3 extends over 16 amino acids. Per germline, CDR1 KGHDR and CDR2 SFDVKD. The DNA for the CDR3 is TGTGCCACCAGTGATGCCACTAATATTGGTGACGGGGAGCTGTTTTTT. Translating gives CATSDATNIGDGELFF.

This clonotype has a count of ten or more. This rearrangement joins TRBV10-3 to TRBJ2-7; D is undetermined. Germline CDR1 and CDR2: ENHRY and SYGVKD. CDR3 size: 12 residues. With 4 bases removed from V and 5 bases from J, the gap between germline ends came to 9 bases. CDR3 loop: CAISGFTDEQYF. CDR3 coding DNA: TGTGCCATCAGTGGTTTTACGGACGAGCAGTACTTC.

This chain links TRBV7-8 with TRBJ1-5; 7 nucleotides align to TRBD1. Germline trimming cut 1 base from V and 4 bases from J; bases unmatched to any gene: 4. This CDR3 has 15 residues. Germline-derived CDR1 and CDR2 are SGHVS and FQNEAQ. CDR3 residues: CASSLGIQGNQPQHF. The CDR3 DNA is TGTGCCAGCAGCTTAGGGATACAGGGGAATCAGCCCCAGCATTTT.

This clonotype was observed once. The rearrangement joins TRBV29-1 to TRBJ1-2; the D gene is possibly TRBD1 (6 bases). With 5 bases removed from V and 2 bases from J, the gap between germline ends came to 12 bases. Germline V gives CDR1 SQVTM, CDR2 ANQGSEA. The CDR3 has 13 residues. The CDR3 is CSVPRTANYGYTF. The CDR3 nucleotides read TGCAGCGTTCCCAGGACAGCGAACTATGGCTACACCTTC. The full variable domain, in which reference TRBV29-1 and TRBJ1-2 provide the parts outside the CDR3, is SAVISQKPSRDICQRGTSLTIQCQVDSQVTMMFWYRQQPGQSLTLIATANQGSEATYESGFVIDKFPISRPNLTFSTLTVSNMSPEDSSIYLCSVPRTANYGYTFGSGTRLTVV.

As to this clonotype: Compared with germline, one end of the junction differs, possibly owing to a read error. This chain links TRBV7-9 with TRBJ1-3; 7 bases line up with TRBD1. CDR1 and CDR2 (germline): SEHNR, FQNEAQ (reference sequence). The CDR3 is 19 amino acids. The CDR3: CASSQDGQGGIGSGNTIYF. CDR3 nucleotide sequence: TGCGCCAGCAGCCAAGACGGGCAGGGGGGAATAGGCTCTGGAAACACCATATATTTT.

V gene TRBV20-1 combines with J gene TRBJ1-1, with 7 bases lining up with TRBD1. The V gene end was trimmed by 4 bases and the J gene end by 1 base; junction bases not matched to a gene: 12. Germline loops: CDR1 DFQATT, CDR2 SNEGSKA (reference sequence). CDR3 length equals 16 residues. CDR3 sequence: CSAKGIPGQTNTEAFF. CDR3 in DNA: TGCAGTGCTAAGGGGATTCCGGGACAGACGAACACTGAAGCTTTCTTT.

The V call is TRBV24-1, the J call TRBJ1-2; D might be TRBD1 (6 bases). Germline CDR1 is KGHDR and CDR2 is SFDVKD. Trimming left V 4 bases short and J 3 bases short, with 14 bases between. The CDR3 spans 15 residues. The CDR3 nucleotides read TGTGCCACCAGTGAGTACAGGGCAGCGGACTATGGCTACACCTTC. Translating it yields CATSEYRAADYGYTF.

This clonotype appeared many times. The chain couples TRBV10-3 to TRBJ1-2; D may be TRBD1 (6 bases). CDR3 length: 15 amino acids. V lost 4 bases to trimming and J lost 1 base, with 13 bases between them. CDR1 is ENHRY, CDR2 SYGVKD, per germline. As DNA, the CDR3 is TGTGCCATCAGTGCGGACAGAACAGTTAACTATGGCTACACCTTC. Translating it yields CAISADRTVNYGYTF.

The chain carries TRBV7-2 and TRBJ2-5; 8 bases match TRBD1. In germline, CDR1 is SGHTA, CDR2 FQGNSA. Trimming took 5 bases from V and 4 from J; bases not matched to a gene: 6. The CDR3 is 14 amino acids. Here the CDR3 DNA reads TGTGCCAGCAGCCGGGACAGGTCACGAGAGACCCAGTACTTC. Amino acids: CASSRDRSRETQYF.

V gene TRBV7-9 combines with J gene TRBJ2-7; the D is unclear. The CDR3 has 15 residues. Germline values: CDR1 SEHNR, CDR2 FQNEAQ (reference sequence). Trimming shortened V by 6 bases and J by 0 bases, and 15 bases separated the two germline ends. Here the CDR3 DNA reads TGTGCCAGCAGTGCCCCAGGTAGTTCCTCCTACGAGCAGTACTTC. Translated, it gives CASSAPGSSSYEQYF.

This clonotype has a single count. One base away lies a much larger clone, so this may be a sequencing read error. The rearrangement uses TRBV7-9 and TRBJ2-7; D gene uncertain. With 2 bases removed from V and 6 bases from J, the gap between germline ends came to 8 bases. The germline gives CDR1 SEHNR, CDR2 FQNEAQ (reference sequence). The CDR3 has 12 residues. The DNA of the CDR3 is TGTGCCAGCAGCTTAATTTCACCCGAGCAGTACTTC. Protein sequence: CASSLISPEQYF.

This chain connects TRBV15 to TRBJ1-2, with D unresolved. The V end was cut by 0 bases, the J end by 0 bases, with 8 bases between. The CDR3 extends over 15 amino acids. Per the germline V gene, CDR1 is LNHNV and CDR2 is YYDKDF (reference sequence). CDR3 sequence reads: CATSRDDDPNYGYTF. The CDR3 nucleotides are TGTGCCACCAGCAGAGATGACGACCCTAACTATGGCTACACCTTC.

V and J are TRBV9 and TRBJ2-5; no firm D call. The CDR3 is made up of 14 amino acids. Trimming took 4 bases from V and 0 from J, leaving 10 bases between them. Germline values: CDR1 SGDLS, CDR2 YYNGEE. CDR3 region: CASSPGSDQETQYF. CDR3 in DNA: TGTGCCAGCAGCCCCGGGTCAGACCAAGAGACCCAGTACTTC.

This clonotype was found a few times. V gene TRBV4-1 combines with J gene TRBJ2-5; TRBD2 aligns across 11 bases. Germline trimming cut 4 bases from V and 4 bases from J; bases unmatched to any gene: 5. CDR3 size: 15 residues. CDR1 is MGHRA and CDR2 is YSYEKL in the germline V gene. Here the CDR3 DNA reads TGCGCCAGCAGCCCACCGGGACTAGCGGCAGAGACCCAGTACTTC. It codes for CASSPPGLAAETQYF.

This clonotype was counted many times. Written as DNA, the CDR3 is TGTGCCAGCAGCCTCCAATCGACAGGGCAGGAGGGCTACACCTTC. It is translated as CASSLQSTGQEGYTF. The chain employs TRBV9 and TRBJ1-2; 7 nucleotides match TRBD1. From germline, CDR1 is SGDLS and CDR2 YYNGEE. This CDR3 region has 15 residues. The ends lost 4 bases at V and 8 bases at J; junction bases unmatched: 14. Drawing the rest from reference TRBV9 and TRBJ1-2, the complete variable domain is DSGVTQTPKHLITATGQRVTLRCSPRSGDLSVYWYQQSLDQGLQFLIQYYNGEERAKGNILERFSAQQFPDLHSELNLSSLELGDSALYFCASSLQSTGQEGYTFGSGTRLTVV.

This clonotype has just a few counts. The chain couples TRBV12-3 or TRBV12-4 to TRBJ1-1; no clear D gene. The V end was cut by 3 bases, the J end by 3 bases, with 14 bases between. The CDR3 covers 15 residues. The CDR3 DNA reads as TGTGCCAGCAGTTTGGCTGACCTACTCGACACTGAAGCTTTCTTT. This sequence encodes CASSLADLLDTEAFF.

The chain carries TRBV7-2 and TRBJ2-7, with TRBD2 identical over 11 bases. The CDR3 extends over 16 amino acids. Germline V lookup: CDR1 SGHTA, CDR2 FQGNSA. V lost 4 bases and J lost 4; bases outside the gene matches: 9. In DNA, the CDR3 is TGTGCCAGCAGCTCAGCGCGAACTAGCGGGAGATACGAGCAGTACTTC. This encodes CASSSARTSGRYEQYF.

This clonotype was picked up many times. The CDR3 spells CASSEGATYEQYF. The CDR3 DNA reads TGTGCCAGCAGTGAAGGGGCCACATACGAGCAGTACTTC. The chain links TRBV2 to TRBJ2-7, with no clear D. The germline gives CDR1 SNHLY, CDR2 FYNNEI. Between the trimmed V and J ends, which lost 1 base and 4 bases, there was a span of 8 bases. The CDR3 runs 13 residues.

V usage is TRBV14 and J usage is TRBJ1-1; D possibly corresponds to TRBD1 (6 bases). Germline-derived CDR1 and CDR2 are SGHDN and FVKESK. This CDR3 comprises 17 residues. The V and J ends lost 4 bases and 6 bases respectively, with 24 bases between them. The CDR3 DNA follows: TGTGCCAGCAGCCCCCCGGGAGGGCAGGGGACTTCAGCTGAAGCTTTCTTT. Protein product: CASSPPGGQGTSAEAFF.